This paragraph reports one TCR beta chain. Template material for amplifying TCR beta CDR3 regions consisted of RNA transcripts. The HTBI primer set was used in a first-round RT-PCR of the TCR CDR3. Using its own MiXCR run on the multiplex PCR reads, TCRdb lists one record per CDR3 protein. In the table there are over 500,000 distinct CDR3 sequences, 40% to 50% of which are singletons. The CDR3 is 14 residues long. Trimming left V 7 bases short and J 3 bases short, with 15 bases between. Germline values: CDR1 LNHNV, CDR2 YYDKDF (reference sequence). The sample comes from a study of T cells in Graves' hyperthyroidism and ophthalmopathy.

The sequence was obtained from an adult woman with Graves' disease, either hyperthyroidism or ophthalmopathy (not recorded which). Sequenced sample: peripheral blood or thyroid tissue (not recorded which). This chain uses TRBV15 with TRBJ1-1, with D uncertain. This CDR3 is CATTRQALDTEAFF. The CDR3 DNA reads TGTGCCACCACTCGTCAGGCATTGGACACTGAAGCTTTCTTT. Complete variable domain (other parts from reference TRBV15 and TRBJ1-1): DAMVIQNPRYQVTQFGKPVTLSCSQTLNHNVMYWYQQKSSQAPKLLFHYYDKDFNNEADTPDNFQSRRPNTSFCFLDIRSPGLGDTAMYLCATTRQALDTEAFFGQGTRLTVV.